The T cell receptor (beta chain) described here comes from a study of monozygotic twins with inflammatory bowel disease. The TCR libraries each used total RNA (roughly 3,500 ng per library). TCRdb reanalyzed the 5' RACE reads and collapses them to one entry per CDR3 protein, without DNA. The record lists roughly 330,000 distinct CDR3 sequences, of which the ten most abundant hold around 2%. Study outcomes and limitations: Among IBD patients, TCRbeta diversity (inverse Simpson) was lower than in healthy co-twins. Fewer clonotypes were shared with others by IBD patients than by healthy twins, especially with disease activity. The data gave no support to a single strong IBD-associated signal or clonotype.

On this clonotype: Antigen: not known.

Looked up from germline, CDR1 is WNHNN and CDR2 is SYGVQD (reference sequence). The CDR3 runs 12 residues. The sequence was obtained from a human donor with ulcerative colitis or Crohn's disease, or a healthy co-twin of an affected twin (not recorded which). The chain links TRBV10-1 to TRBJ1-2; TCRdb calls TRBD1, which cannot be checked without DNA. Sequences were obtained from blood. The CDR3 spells CASNWDRDGYTF.